The rows below give T cell receptor beta chains drawn from one sample of a study of shared clonotypes between healthy human individuals. Produced via immunoSEQ multiplex PCR; TCRdb's table is partial and in-frame only. The sample lists roughly 1,000,000 clones, around three quarters occurring once. The source material was memory CD4+ T cells from PBMCs. These receptors originate from a man in his late teens or twenties in good health. Some clones in this sample may be carry-over from other donors' samples. The CDR3 runs from the conserved cysteine through the conserved F or W. A D gene is named only where the DNA matches it firmly. Where a row states a size, it is once, few, many or the class of an expanded clone; other rows omit it.

TRBJ2-2,TRBV21-1,-,-,TGTGCCAGCAGCAAATTAGAACTCCCCGGGACTCCCTGCTCCGCCGGGGAGCTGTTTTTT,CASSKLELPGTPCSAGELFF
TRBJ1-1,TRBV30,few,-,TGTGCCTGGAGTAAGGATAGCGGGAACACTGAAGCTTTCTTT,CAWSKDSGNTEAFF
TRBJ1-5,TRBV27,once,-,TGTGCCAGCAGGCCGGGAGGGGCCGATCAGCCCCAGCATTTT,CASRPGGADQPQHF
TRBJ2-1,TRBV25-1,-,-,TGTGCCAGCAGTGAAGCGGGGACCCTTGCCCACAATGAGCAGTTCTTC,CASSEAGTLAHNEQFF
TRBJ1-4,TRBV28,-,-,TGTGCCACTACCATAGGGGGGCGAACTAATGAAAAACTGTTTTTT,CATTIGGRTNEKLFF
TRBJ2-1,TRBV7-2,many,-,TGTGCCAGCAGCCCAGGGTACAATGAGCAGTTCTTC,CASSPGYNEQFF
TRBJ2-5,TRBV28,-,-,TGTGCCAGCAGTCATCAGGGGCAAGAGACCCAGTACTTC,CASSHQGQETQYF
TRBJ2-3,TRBV27,-,-,TGTGCCAGCAGCCCGTTTGATAGCGTATACCGGGCAGATACGCAGTATTTT,CASSPFDSVYRADTQYF
TRBJ2-5,TRBV7-9,once,TRBD2,TGTGCCAGCAGCCTCCTAGCGGGAGTCACGGAGACCCAGTACTTC,CASSLLAGVTETQYF
TRBJ1-1,TRBV10-3,many,-,TGTGCCATCACAGGGACGAGCATGAACACTGAAGCTTTCTTT,CAITGTSMNTEAFF
TRBJ2-3,TRBV28,-,-,TGTGCCAGCAGGGACAGTACAGATACGCAGTATTTT,CASRDSTDTQYF
TRBJ2-1,TRBV10-3,-,-,TGTGCCATCAGTGAGTCTGGGGAGGCCCAGTTCTTC,CAISESGEAQFF
TRBJ1-2,TRBV28,-,-,TGTGCCACCTCGGACAGAGGACTTTCTAACTATGGCTACACCTTC,CATSDRGLSNYGYTF
TRBJ1-5,TRBV30,few,-,TGTGCCTGGAGTACATGGGGGATTGATCAGCCCCAGCATTTT,CAWSTWGIDQPQHF
TRBJ2-2,TRBV5-6,many,TRBD1,TGTGCCAGCAGCTTAACGAGGGACAGACCTTTGAACACCGGGGAGCTGTTTTTT,CASSLTRDRPLNTGELFF
TRBJ2-2,TRBV25-1,-,TRBD1,TGTGCCAGCGAGGGACAGGGAGCGCTCGGGGAGCTGTTTTTT,CASEGQGALGELFF
TRBJ2-1,TRBV7-3,-,-,TGTGCCAGCAGCCTTAACAGGGACTACAATGAGCAGTTCTTC,CASSLNRDYNEQFF